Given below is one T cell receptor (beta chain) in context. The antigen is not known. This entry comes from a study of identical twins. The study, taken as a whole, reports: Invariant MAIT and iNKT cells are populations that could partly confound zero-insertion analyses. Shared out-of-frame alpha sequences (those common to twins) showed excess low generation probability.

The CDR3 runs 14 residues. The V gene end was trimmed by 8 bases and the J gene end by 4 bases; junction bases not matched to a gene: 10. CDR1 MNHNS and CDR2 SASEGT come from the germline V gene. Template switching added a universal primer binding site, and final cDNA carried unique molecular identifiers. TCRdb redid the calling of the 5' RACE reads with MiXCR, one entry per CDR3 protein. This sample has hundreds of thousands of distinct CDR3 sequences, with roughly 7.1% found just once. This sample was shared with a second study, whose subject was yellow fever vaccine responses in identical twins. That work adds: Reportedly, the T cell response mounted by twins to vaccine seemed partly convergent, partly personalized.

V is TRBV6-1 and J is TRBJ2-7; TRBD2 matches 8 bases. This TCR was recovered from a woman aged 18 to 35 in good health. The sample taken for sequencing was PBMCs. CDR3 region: CASSASGSYYEQYF. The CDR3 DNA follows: TGTGCCAGCTCTGCGAGCGGGAGTTATTACGAGCAGTACTTC.